The 27 T cell receptor beta chains in this list originate from one sample, sequenced in a study of blood T cells in healthy people across ages. Combining a sample-barcoded 5' primer with a J-beta primer mix, a second PCR ran for roughly 7 to 11 cycles. TCRdb fed the 5' RACE reads into MiXCR, producing one record per CDR3 protein. Of 1.5 million to 2 million distinct CDR3 sequences in the sample, 25% to 30% were seen once. Sequenced: blood. These receptors came from a woman aged 30 to 39 in good health.

This clonotype showed up just a few times. The chain recombines TRBV12-3 or TRBV12-4 with TRBJ1-2; tentatively, D is TRBD1 (5 bases). V lost 3 bases and J lost 4, with 15 bases in between. CDR3 length: 15 residues. The CDR3 DNA reads TGTGCCAGCAGTTTCCCTGGACGGGACTTCTATGGCTACACCTTC. Translation gives CASSFPGRDFYGYTF.

This clonotype was seen only a few times. This chain joins TRBV7-2 and TRBJ2-4; 10 positions match TRBD1. This CDR3 is 19 amino acids long. Trimming took 1 base from V and 0 from J; bases not matched to a gene: 9. Germline values: CDR1 SGHTA, CDR2 FQGNSA. The CDR3, as DNA: TGTGCCAGCAGCTTAGGGGGGGGACAGGGGTTCAAAGCCAAAAACATTCAGTACTTC. Its protein is CASSLGGGQGFKAKNIQYF.

This clonotype was seen only a few times. The chain recombines TRBV7-2 with TRBJ2-1, with D maybe TRBD2 (6 bases). The germline V and J ends were trimmed by 8 bases and 6 bases, with 14 bases remaining between them. Germline CDR1 is SGHTA and CDR2 is FQGNSA. The CDR3 totals 13 residues. CDR3 region: CASGRTEGNEQFF. CDR3 coding DNA: TGTGCCAGCGGGAGGACCGAAGGCAATGAGCAGTTCTTC.

This chain connects TRBV5-1 to TRBJ1-5; TRBD1 might be the D (5 bases). The CDR3 sequence is 15 residues long. Trimming took 4 bases from V and 0 from J, leaving 11 bases between them. Germline CDR1 SGHRS, CDR2 YFSETQ. CDR3 amino acids: CASSPRDDSNQPQHF. Written as DNA, the CDR3 is TGCGCCAGCAGCCCCAGGGACGATAGCAATCAGCCCCAGCATTTT.

Regarding this clonotype: This may come from a read error, since a much larger clone is one base off. The chain employs TRBV29-1 and TRBJ2-5; D unresolved. The germline V gene has CDR1 SQVTM and CDR2 ANQGSEA. This CDR3 has 13 amino acids. The CDR3 loop is CSIENSALETQYF. CDR3 in DNA: TGCAGCATTGAAAATTCTGCTTTGGAGACCCAGTACTTC.

V is TRBV10-2 and J is TRBJ2-5; D is unresolved. CDR1 and CDR2 from the germline V gene are WSHSY and SAAADI. This CDR3 has 11 amino acids. V lost 8 bases and J lost 11, with 15 bases in between. CDR3 DNA: TGCGCCAGCTTGGGGTTGACACAGCAGTACTTC. Encoded protein: CASLGLTQQYF.

The CDR3 protein is CASSPAGTIGGTQYF. The CDR3 nucleotides are TGTGCCAGCAGCCCAGCGGGGACGATAGGGGGGACCCAGTACTTC. The chain recombines TRBV7-2 with TRBJ2-5; possibly TRBD2 for D (7 bases). The V end was cut by 5 bases, the J end by 7 bases, with 20 bases between. The CDR3 spans 15 residues. In germline, CDR1 is SGHTA, CDR2 FQGNSA.

This chain joins TRBV9 and TRBJ2-1; unclear D gene. The CDR3 is 14 amino acids. Trimming took off 2 bases at V and 0 bases at J, with 6 bases between the two ends. Germline V gene lookup returns CDR1 SGDLS and CDR2 YYNGEE. CDR3 region: CASSVQPSYNEQFF. The CDR3 DNA reads as TGTGCCAGCAGCGTGCAGCCCTCCTACAATGAGCAGTTCTTC. Complete variable domain (other parts from reference TRBV9 and TRBJ2-1): DSGVTQTPKHLITATGQRVTLRCSPRSGDLSVYWYQQSLDQGLQFLIQYYNGEERAKGNILERFSAQQFPDLHSELNLSSLELGDSALYFCASSVQPSYNEQFFGPGTRLTVL.

This clonotype was seen many times. The chain employs TRBV29-1 and TRBJ1-4; D is possibly TRBD1 (6 bases). V shed 6 bases and J shed 0 bases, with 11 bases lying between them. Germline V gene sequence: CDR1 SQVTM, CDR2 ANQGSEA. The CDR3 covers 14 residues. CDR3 coding DNA: TGCAGCGTAGAACAGGGAACAACTAATGAAAAACTGTTTTTT. This encodes CSVEQGTTNEKLFF.

In its sample, this clonotype was seen a few times. This chain connects TRBV2 to TRBJ2-7; a possible D gene is TRBD2 (6 bases). CDR1 is SNHLY and CDR2 is FYNNEI in the germline V gene. This CDR3 has 13 amino acids. V was shortened by 9 bases and J by 7 bases, with 19 bases between the two germline ends. CDR3 amino acids: CASGRDSYNEQYF. CDR3 bases: TGTGCCAGTGGTAGGGACTCCTACAATGAGCAGTACTTC.

This clonotype has a count of ten or more. This chain joins TRBV4-3 and TRBJ2-7; the D is unclear. This CDR3 region has 16 residues. The V gene lost 0 bases and the J gene lost 2 bases, with 14 bases spanning the gap. Germline V gene data show CDR1 as LGHNA and CDR2 as YSLEER. The CDR3 DNA follows: TGCGCCAGCAGCCAAGATCTCCCAGCGCGGACCTACGAGCAGTACTTC. Encoded protein: CASSQDLPARTYEQYF.

This clonotype was counted ten times or more. The chain combines TRBV20-1 with TRBJ2-5; D is undetermined. CDR3 length: 14 residues. V was pared by 0 bases and J by 5 bases, with 13 bases between. Looked up from germline, CDR1 is DFQATT and CDR2 is SNEGSKA (reference sequence). The CDR3: CSARDVREGETQYF. CDR3 nucleotides: TGCAGTGCTAGAGATGTAAGGGAAGGCGAGACCCAGTACTTC.

The rearrangement links TRBV29-1 to TRBJ2-7; 9 nucleotides line up with TRBD1. Trimming took 7 bases from V and 6 from J; bases not matched to a gene: 10. Looked up from germline, CDR1 is SQVTM and CDR2 is ANQGSEA. The CDR3 spans 13 residues. The CDR3 loop is CSARTGVSGEQYF. The CDR3 nucleotides read TGCAGCGCTAGGACAGGGGTGAGCGGCGAGCAGTACTTC.

This clonotype has only a few counts. The chain couples TRBV14 to TRBJ2-5, with D perhaps matching TRBD2 (6 bases). Germline loops: CDR1 SGHDN, CDR2 FVKESK. The ends were cut back, 1 base at V and 5 bases at J, with 11 bases in the middle. The CDR3 is 14 amino acids. CDR3 region: CASSQGLVRETQYF. The CDR3 DNA reads TGTGCCAGCAGCCAAGGACTAGTACGGGAGACCCAGTACTTC.

The table lists this clonotype with a count of one. The chain is built from TRBV5-1 and TRBJ1-2; no firm D call. From germline, CDR1 is SGHRS and CDR2 YFSETQ. The length of the CDR3 is 15 residues. The germline V and J ends were trimmed by 0 bases and 2 bases, with 11 bases remaining between them. The CDR3 bases are TGCGCCAGCAGCTTGGGTTCAGTGCCCAACTATGGCTACACCTTC. Its translation is CASSLGSVPNYGYTF.

This clonotype turned up a few times. The rearrangement uses TRBV12-3 or TRBV12-4 and TRBJ2-1; 9 bases are a match to TRBD1. The CDR3 runs 15 residues. The V segment lost 3 bases and the J segment 9 bases; nucleotides outside the gene matches: 9. The CDR3 DNA is TGTGCCAGCAGTTTCAAGAGGACAGGGGACGGTGAGCAGTTCTTC. Encoded protein: CASSFKRTGDGEQFF.

This clonotype was seen a few times. This rearrangement joins TRBV18 to TRBJ2-3; D gene ambiguous. This CDR3 is built from 15 residues. Germline V CDR1 and CDR2: KGHSH, LQKENI. Trimming left V 3 bases short and J 5 bases short, with 15 bases between. CDR3 in amino acids: CASSPAVGLRDTQYF. The CDR3 coding sequence is TGTGCCAGCTCACCCGCAGTGGGTTTGAGAGATACGCAGTATTTT. The full variable domain, in which reference TRBV18 and TRBJ2-3 provide the parts outside the CDR3, is NAGVMQNPRHLVRRRGQEARLRCSPMKGHSHVYWYRQLPEEGLKFMVYLQKENIIDESGMPKERFSAEFPKEGPSILRIQQVVRGDSAAYFCASSPAVGLRDTQYFGPGTRLTVL.

This clonotype has a handful of counts. This sequence may be a read error, since a much larger clone differs from it by one base. The chain couples TRBV12-3 or TRBV12-4 to TRBJ2-5; the D call may be TRBD1 or TRBD2 (5 bases each). Trimming took off 5 bases at V and 11 bases at J, with 18 bases between the two ends. The CDR3 contains 13 residues. This CDR3 reads CASSLGTVNEQYF. The CDR3 DNA follows: TGTGCCAGCAGTCTCGGGACGGTCAATGAGCAGTACTTC.

This clonotype was recorded a few times. Here the CDR3 reads CASSLKRLGHTHNQPQHF. The DNA of the CDR3 is TGTGCCAGCAGCTTAAAGCGTCTGGGACACACCCATAATCAGCCCCAGCATTTT. This chain connects TRBV7-3 to TRBJ1-5, with D tentatively TRBD1 (6 bases). The CDR3 contains 18 residues. Germline V gene sequence: CDR1 SGHTA, CDR2 FQGTGA. V was trimmed by 1 base and J by 4 bases, leaving 20 bases between them.

This clonotype was seen just once. This may be a read error, as it is one base from a much larger clone. The V and J genes are TRBV20-1 and TRBJ2-5; a possible D gene is TRBD2 (5 bases). The germline CDR1 and CDR2 sequences are DFQATT and SNEGSKA (reference sequence). CDR3 length equals 15 residues. CDR3 loop: CSARDAGETIETRYF. The CDR3 DNA follows: TGCAGTGCTAGAGACGCCGGGGAGACAATTGAGACCCGGTACTTC.

CDR3: CAWSVGSEQYF. For the CDR3, the DNA is TGTGCCTGGAGTGTAGGATCCGAGCAGTACTTC. V and J are TRBV30 and TRBJ2-7, with D uncertain. Trimming removed 0 bases from V and 6 bases from J, with 6 bases in between. This CDR3 is 11 amino acids long. Germline loops: CDR1 GTSNPN, CDR2 SVGIG (reference sequence). Full variable domain (remainder filled in from reference TRBV30 and TRBJ2-7): SQTIHQWPATLVQPVGSPLSLECTVEGTSNPNLYWYRQAAGRGLQLLFYSVGIGQISSEVPQNLSASRPQDRQFILSSKKLLLSDSGFYLCAWSVGSEQYFGPGTRLTVT.

The V and J genes are TRBV7-2 and TRBJ2-5; 10 bases match TRBD2. The length of the CDR3 is 14 residues. Germline trimming cut 6 bases from V and 5 bases from J; bases unmatched to any gene: 6. CDR1 is SGHTA and CDR2 is FQGNSA in the germline V gene. The CDR3 sequence is CASRDSGRSETQYF. CDR3 DNA: TGTGCCAGCAGAGATAGCGGGAGGAGTGAGACCCAGTACTTC.

A remark on this clonotype: Compared with germline, one end of the junction differs, possibly owing to a read error. The chain employs TRBV6-1 and TRBJ2-5, with TRBD2 identical over 8 bases. The CDR3 runs to 14 residues. In germline, CDR1 is MNHNS, CDR2 SASEGT. CDR3 nucleotide sequence: TGTGCCAGCAGGGCCCGGGGGGGATTAGAGACCCGGTACTTC. It yields the protein CASRARGGLETRYF.

Remarks on this clonotype: A junction end diverges from the germline sequence, so it may reflect a read error. The chain links TRBV12-3 or TRBV12-4 to TRBJ1-2; tentative D call: TRBD1 (6 bases). The CDR3 totals 13 residues. The CDR3 loop is CASGFPGDYGYTF. CDR3 nucleotide sequence: TGTGCCAGCGGTTTTCCAGGGGACTATGGCTACACCTTC.

With respect to this clonotype: An end of the junction differs from the germline gene, which may be a read error. This chain connects TRBV29-1 to TRBJ2-1; 9 bases match TRBD2. The CDR3 contains 14 residues. Germline V gives CDR1 SQVTM, CDR2 ANQGSEA. The CDR3 is CGVENVSGGDEQFF. The DNA of the CDR3 is TGCGGCGTTGAAAACGTTAGCGGGGGCGATGAGCAGTTCTTC.

This chain connects TRBV5-1 to TRBJ2-1; TRBD2 matches at 13 bases. In germline, CDR1 is SGHRS, CDR2 YFSETQ. V lost 4 bases and J lost 5; bases outside the gene matches: 6. The CDR3 has 16 amino acids. The CDR3 DNA is TGCGCCAGCAGCCGCGAACTAGCGGGGGGGGACAATGAGCAGTTCTTC. Translation: CASSRELAGGDNEQFF.

This clonotype occurred many times. This sequence joins TRBV10-3 and TRBJ2-7; D might be TRBD1 (5 bases). V lost 4 bases to trimming and J lost 4 bases, with 11 bases between them. Looked up from germline, CDR1 is ENHRY and CDR2 is SYGVKD. The CDR3 sequence is 13 residues long. Written as DNA, the CDR3 is TGTGCCATCAGTGGGGGCATCTCATACGAGCAGTACTTC. Protein product: CAISGGISYEQYF.